The TCR beta chain under discussion was sequenced for a study of blood T cell repertoires in COVID-19. The overall study: Samples taken during acute and convalescent COVID-19 were collected in the United States, Italy and Spain.

Original analysis: Nucleated cell counts were estimated from reference gene primer amplification. The table came from immunoSEQ multiplex PCR; TCRdb's copy has only in-frame clones and leaves some out. That table furnishes V, J and clone size, whereas the DNA furnished D and trimming. The table lists around 70,000 clones, over 80% of them singletons. CDR3 size: 18 residues. V lost 5 bases, J lost 2 bases, and 19 bases stayed unmatched. Germline V gene lookup returns CDR1 GTSNPN and CDR2 SVGIG (reference sequence). Sequencing was performed on peripheral blood. The sequence derives from a human donor in a cohort sampled during active COVID-19. The V gene is TRBV30, the J gene TRBJ1-1; TRBD1 matches 8 bases. CDR3 protein: CAWRKDRGTGRLNTEAFF. The CDR3 DNA is TGTGCCTGGCGGAAAGACAGGGGAACGGGAAGATTAAACACTGAAGCTTTCTTT.